The 30 T cell receptor beta chains below all came from one sample that was sequenced in a study of T cell responses to AZD1222 COVID-19 vaccine. The method was immunoSEQ multiplex PCR; TCRdb's version includes in-frame clones alone and lacks a portion of them. The sample contains about 140,000 clones, 92% of which appear only once. This material consisted of peripheral blood, taken on day 0 of AZD1222 vaccination. Every receptor here comes from an adult in good health.

This clone was observed a single time. The rearrangement joins TRBV7-8 to TRBJ2-3, with a possible D match to TRBD1 (6 bases). The V gene lost 10 bases and the J gene lost 0 bases, with 14 bases spanning the gap. This CDR3 is built from 14 residues. Germline V CDR1 and CDR2: SGHVS, FQNEAQ. CDR3 in amino acids: CANAEGGSTDTQYF. The CDR3 region has the DNA TGTGCCAACGCTGAAGGGGGTAGCACAGATACGCAGTATTTT.

The chain uses TRBV9 and TRBJ2-3, with a tentative D call TRBD2 (5 bases). Germline V CDR1 and CDR2: SGDLS, YYNGEE. Trimming took 4 bases from V and 5 from J, leaving 11 bases between them. CDR3 length: 13 amino acids. CDR3 region: CASSFRGRDTQYF. The CDR3 coding sequence is TGTGCCAGCAGCTTCCGTGGGAGAGATACGCAGTATTTT.

V usage is TRBV4-2 and J usage is TRBJ1-2, with D tentatively TRBD1 (6 bases). The CDR3 length is 15 residues. V lost 0 bases, J lost 4 bases, and 12 bases lay in between. Germline CDR1 reads LGHNA; CDR2 reads YNFKEQ. The CDR3 spells CASSQEVDSVYGYTF. The CDR3 bases are TGTGCCAGCAGCCAAGAGGTGGACAGTGTCTATGGCTACACCTTC.

This chain uses TRBV5-4 with TRBJ2-1; D is ambiguous. The V and J ends lost 0 bases and 0 bases respectively, with 13 bases between them. The CDR3 runs to 17 residues. Germline V lookup: CDR1 SGHNT, CDR2 YYREEE (reference sequence). The CDR3 nucleotides are TGTGCCAGCAGCTTGGTCTACAGTTCTAGCTCCTACAATGAGCAGTTCTTC. Its translation is CASSLVYSSSSYNEQFF.

The genes are TRBV7-2 and TRBJ1-1, with a weak D call TRBD1 (5 bases). CDR3 length: 17 amino acids. CDR1 and CDR2 (germline): SGHTA, FQGNSA. Trimming cost V 5 bases and J 3 bases, with 22 bases left between them. The CDR3 sequence is CASSPPQFRVRDTEAFF. For the CDR3, the DNA is TGTGCCAGCAGCCCCCCCCAGTTCAGGGTTCGGGACACTGAAGCTTTCTTT.

This clone was counted a single time. The V gene is TRBV5-1, the J gene TRBJ1-1; the D is unclear. The V gene's germline CDR1 is SGHRS and CDR2 YFSETQ. The CDR3 runs to 15 residues. Trimming took off 0 bases at V and 1 base at J, with 10 bases between the two ends. The CDR3 bases are TGCGCCAGCAGCTTGGGGGCAGGCTGGAACACTGAAGCTTTCTTT. This translates into CASSLGAGWNTEAFF.

The chain links TRBV24-1 to TRBJ2-1; 8 positions agree with TRBD1. V shed 4 bases, J shed 2 bases, and the junction held 6 bases outside the gene matches. This CDR3 has 16 residues. Germline lookup yields CDR1 KGHDR and CDR2 SFDVKD. The CDR3: CATSDRQGLAYNEQFF. The CDR3 DNA reads TGTGCCACCAGTGACCGACAGGGGTTGGCCTACAATGAGCAGTTCTTC.

Here the CDR3 DNA reads TGTGCCAGCAGCCAGACGGGGGTAGCGGGGGGTTCCGAGCAGTACTTC. Its translation is CASSQTGVAGGSEQYF. V and J are TRBV4-2 and TRBJ2-7, with 10 bases identical to TRBD2. With 3 bases clipped from V and 6 bases from J, the junction kept 11 bases outside the gene matches. The CDR3 spans 16 residues. Germline loops: CDR1 LGHNA, CDR2 YNFKEQ.

This chain joins TRBV9 and TRBJ1-1; D is ambiguous. This CDR3 has 14 amino acids. V lost 0 bases, J lost 4 bases, and 10 bases lay in between. CDR1 is SGDLS, CDR2 YYNGEE, per germline. CDR3 bases: TGTGCCAGCAGCGTAGTCAGTATGGTCACTGAAGCTTTCTTT. As protein: CASSVVSMVTEAFF.

CDR3 region: CASSQEGRSPLHF. The DNA of the CDR3 is TGCGCCAGCAGCCAAGAGGGTAGATCACCCCTCCACTTT. This chain uses TRBV4-1 with TRBJ1-6; D ambiguous. The V end lost 0 bases, the J end lost 10 bases, and 7 bases lay between the germline ends. Per germline, CDR1 MGHRA and CDR2 YSYEKL. The CDR3 is made up of 13 amino acids.

This chain uses TRBV10-3 with TRBJ1-2; D possibly corresponds to TRBD1 (5 bases). The CDR3 extends over 15 amino acids. The V gene lost 0 bases and the J gene lost 3 bases, with 11 bases spanning the gap. Germline CDR1 reads ENHRY; CDR2 reads SYGVKD. CDR3 in DNA: TGTGCCATCAGTGAGTCTCCAGACAGCTACTATGGCTACACCTTC. It specifies CAISESPDSYYGYTF.

The chain uses TRBV7-9 and TRBJ2-1; tentatively, D is TRBD2 (6 bases). Trimming took 4 bases from V and 3 from J, leaving 16 bases between them. This CDR3 is built from 16 residues. Germline V CDR1 and CDR2: SEHNR, FQNEAQ (reference sequence). CDR3 sequence reads: CASSSPSGSLYNEQFF. The CDR3 region has the DNA TGTGCCAGCAGCTCCCCAAGCGGGTCCCTCTACAATGAGCAGTTCTTC. The entire variable domain, with the rest obtained from reference TRBV7-9 and TRBJ2-1, is as follows: DTGVSQNPRHKITKRGQNVTFRCDPISEHNRLYWYRQTLGQGPEFLTYFQNEAQLEKSRLLSDRFSAERPKGSFSTLEIQRTEQGDSAMYLCASSSPSGSLYNEQFFGPGTRLTVL.

This rearrangement joins TRBV28 to TRBJ2-7, with D maybe TRBD1 (6 bases). The germline V gene has CDR1 MDHEN and CDR2 SYDVKM. The V end was cut by 10 bases, the J end by 2 bases, with 9 bases between. The CDR3 totals 11 residues. CDR3 in DNA: TGTGCCACAAGGACAGCCTACGAGCAGTACTTC. This codes for CATRTAYEQYF.

This rearrangement joins TRBV4-1 to TRBJ1-2; 8 nucleotides agree with TRBD1. With 1 base clipped from V and 4 bases from J, the junction kept 8 bases outside the gene matches. This CDR3 has 16 amino acids. Germline CDR1 MGHRA, CDR2 YSYEKL. This CDR3 is CASSQANRGWTYGYTF. Here the CDR3 DNA reads TGCGCCAGCAGCCAAGCGAACAGGGGGTGGACCTATGGCTACACCTTC.

This rearrangement joins TRBV28 to TRBJ1-5, with TRBD1 identical over 8 bases. Germline V lookup: CDR1 MDHEN, CDR2 SYDVKM. CDR3 size: 15 residues. V shed 7 bases and J 5 bases; nucleotides not matched to a gene: 10. The CDR3 reads CASTGRDRSDQPQHF. The CDR3 DNA sequence: TGTGCCAGCACGGGCCGGGACAGGTCCGATCAGCCCCAGCATTTT.

The chain employs TRBV2 and TRBJ2-3, with 11 bases fitting TRBD2. The CDR3 spans 14 residues. Per the germline V gene, CDR1 is SNHLY and CDR2 is FYNNEI. V gave up 10 bases and J gave up 5 bases; unmatched junction bases: 8. CDR3 nucleotide sequence: TGTGCCACCCAACTAGCGGGAGTGATAGATACGCAGTATTTT. Its protein is CATQLAGVIDTQYF.

The chain has TRBV27 and TRBJ2-7; D gene unclear. Germline V gives CDR1 MNHEY, CDR2 SMNVEV (reference sequence). The ends were cut back, 3 bases at V and 1 base at J, with 7 bases in the middle. This CDR3 is 13 amino acids long. The CDR3 coding sequence is TGTGCCAGCAGTTTGGAAGGATCCTACGAGCAGTACTTC. This gives the protein CASSLEGSYEQYF.

The rearrangement uses TRBV5-1 and TRBJ2-7; D is uncertain. CDR1 is SGHRS and CDR2 is YFSETQ in the germline V gene. The CDR3 spans 17 residues. V was clipped by 0 bases and J by 2 bases, with 18 bases between them. In DNA, the CDR3 is TGCGCCAGCAGCTTGGTTTGGGGTGGCAATACACCCTACGAGCAGTACTTC. Translation: CASSLVWGGNTPYEQYF.

The rearrangement links TRBV2 to TRBJ1-2; D unclear. CDR3 size: 10 residues. Germline V lookup: CDR1 SNHLY, CDR2 FYNNEI. V was clipped by 0 bases and J by 13 bases, with 6 bases between them. The CDR3 region has the DNA TGTGCCAGCAGTGAAGCCAAGGGCACCTTC. This codes for CASSEAKGTF.

This chain links TRBV28 with TRBJ1-2; perhaps TRBD1 as D (5 bases). Trimming shortened V by 3 bases and J by 5 bases, and 10 bases separated the two germline ends. The CDR3 spans 13 residues. Germline CDR1 MDHEN, CDR2 SYDVKM. Here the CDR3 DNA reads TGTGCCAGCAGTTTGGGGGGGAGGTATGGCTACACCTTC. Translated, it gives CASSLGGRYGYTF.

The chain recombines TRBV6-2 or TRBV6-3 with TRBJ1-5; D gene uncertain. This CDR3 comprises 14 residues. Germline V lookup: CDR1 MNHEY, CDR2 SVGEGT. V lost 2 bases and J lost 5, with 10 bases in between. Here the CDR3 DNA reads TGTGCCAGCAGTTACCCCGGGTACTATCAGCCCCAGCATTTT. This encodes CASSYPGYYQPQHF.

The chain links TRBV11-2 to TRBJ2-1, with TRBD2 matching over 7 bases. Germline V gene lookup returns CDR1 SGHAT and CDR2 FQNNGV. The CDR3 length is 16 residues. The trim removed 3 bases at V and 3 bases at J, leaving 8 bases unmatched. The CDR3 region has the DNA TGTGCCAGCAGCTTTTCGGCGGGAGTGAGCTACAATGAGCAGTTCTTC. Translation: CASSFSAGVSYNEQFF.

The chain joins TRBV7-8 to TRBJ1-3; no reliable D call. V dropped 4 bases and J dropped 0 bases, with 25 bases sitting between them. Germline assignment: CDR1 SGHVS and CDR2 FQNEAQ. CDR3 length: 20 amino acids. The CDR3 DNA is TGTGCCAGCAGCTCGCTCCGGACTCTAGGTTCCCTTTACTCTGGAAACACCATATATTTT. Its protein is CASSSLRTLGSLYSGNTIYF. The full variable domain, in which reference TRBV7-8 and TRBJ1-3 provide the parts outside the CDR3, is GAGVSQSPRYKVAKRGQDVALRCDPISGHVSLFWYQQALGQGPEFLTYFQNEAQLDKSGLPSDRFFAERPEGSVSTLKIQRTQQEDSAVYLCASSSLRTLGSLYSGNTIYFGEGSWLTVV.

The chain recombines TRBV12-3 or TRBV12-4 with TRBJ1-2, with 8 bases aligning to TRBD1. The CDR3 covers 13 residues. The ends lost 5 bases at V and 8 bases at J; junction bases unmatched: 7. The CDR3: CASSLGDRRGYTF. The CDR3 bases are TGTGCCAGCAGTCTGGGGGACAGGAGGGGCTACACCTTC.

The chain employs TRBV18 and TRBJ2-1; 11 nucleotides align to TRBD2. Trimming took 2 bases from V and 5 from J; bases not matched to a gene: 8. The CDR3 spans 17 residues. The V gene's germline CDR1 is KGHSH and CDR2 LQKENI. Here the CDR3 DNA reads TGTGCCAGCTCACCATCCCGGGGGACTAGCGGCCACAATGAGCAGTTCTTC. Protein: CASSPSRGTSGHNEQFF.

The chain carries TRBV10-3 and TRBJ1-3, with D hard to call. Germline loops: CDR1 ENHRY, CDR2 SYGVKD. The CDR3 is 13 amino acids. The ends were cut back, 10 bases at V and 2 bases at J, with 12 bases in the middle. The chain's CDR3 is CATTPGAGNTIYF. The CDR3 region has the DNA TGTGCCACAACTCCGGGAGCTGGAAACACCATATATTTT.

The CDR3 loop reads CASSYAQAANEQFF. The CDR3 DNA reads TGTGCCAGCAGTTACGCCCAGGCGGCCAATGAGCAGTTCTTC. The rearrangement joins TRBV6-6 to TRBJ2-1; D call uncertain. Germline CDR1 reads MNHNY; CDR2 reads SVGAGI (reference sequence). Deletions cut 2 bases from V and 6 bases from J, with 11 bases between. CDR3 length: 14 amino acids.

This sequence joins TRBV27 and TRBJ2-7; no clear D gene. V was clipped by 0 bases and J by 4 bases, with 7 bases between them. There are 13 residues in the CDR3. CDR1 is MNHEY and CDR2 is SMNVEV in the germline V gene (reference sequence). The CDR3, as DNA: TGTGCCAGCAGTTTATCGGTTGGATACGAGCAGTACTTC. This encodes CASSLSVGYEQYF.

This clone was recorded a few times. The chain couples TRBV7-8 to TRBJ2-5; D call uncertain. The length of the CDR3 is 13 residues. Germline CDR1 is SGHVS and CDR2 is FQNEAQ. Trimming pared 5 bases from V and 2 bases from J, leaving 9 bases between. The CDR3 nucleotides read TGTGCCAGCAGCATAGGGTTGCAAGAGACCCAGTACTTC. It codes for CASSIGLQETQYF. Together with reference TRBV7-8 and TRBJ2-5, the CDR3 gives the full variable domain: GAGVSQSPRYKVAKRGQDVALRCDPISGHVSLFWYQQALGQGPEFLTYFQNEAQLDKSGLPSDRFFAERPEGSVSTLKIQRTQQEDSAVYLCASSIGLQETQYFGPGTRLLVL.

The V and J genes are TRBV11-2 and TRBJ2-1; D possibly corresponds to TRBD2 (5 bases). Germline V gene sequence: CDR1 SGHAT, CDR2 FQNNGV. The CDR3 extends over 14 amino acids. Trimming took 4 bases from V and 2 from J, leaving 9 bases between them. CDR3 bases: TGTGCCAGCAGCTCGTCCGGGACCTACAATGAGCAGTTCTTC. The encoded protein is CASSSSGTYNEQFF.